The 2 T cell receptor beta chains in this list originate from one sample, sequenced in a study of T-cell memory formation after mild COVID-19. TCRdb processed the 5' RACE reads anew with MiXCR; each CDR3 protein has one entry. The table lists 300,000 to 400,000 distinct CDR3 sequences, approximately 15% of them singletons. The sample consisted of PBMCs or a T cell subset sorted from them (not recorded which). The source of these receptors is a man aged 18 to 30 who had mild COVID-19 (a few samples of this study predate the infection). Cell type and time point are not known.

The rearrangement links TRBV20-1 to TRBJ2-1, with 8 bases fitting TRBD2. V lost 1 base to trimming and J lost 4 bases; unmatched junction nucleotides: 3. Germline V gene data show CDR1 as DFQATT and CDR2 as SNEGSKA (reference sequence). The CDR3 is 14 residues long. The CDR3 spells CSARGERGYNEQFF. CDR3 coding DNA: TGCAGTGCTAGAGGGGAGCGGGGGTACAATGAGCAGTTCTTC.

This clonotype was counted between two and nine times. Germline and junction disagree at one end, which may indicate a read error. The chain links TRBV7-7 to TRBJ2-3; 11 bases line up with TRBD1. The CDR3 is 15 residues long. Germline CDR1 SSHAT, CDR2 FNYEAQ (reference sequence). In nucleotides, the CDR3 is TGTGCTAGCAGCTTAGGACAGGGGGCGGGAGATACGCAGTATTTT. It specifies CASSLGQGAGDTQYF.